This TCR beta chain stems from a study of blood T cell repertoires in COVID-19. Whole-study context: The samples span acute and convalescent COVID-19 from the United States, Italy and Spain. In each case, the material was cDNA or gDNA derived from T cells, B-cell-depleted T cells, or PBMCs.

From germline, CDR1 is SGHVS and CDR2 FQNEAQ. The length of the CDR3 is 19 residues. V gave up 1 base and J gave up 4 bases; unmatched junction bases: 17. Original handling: Amplified reference gene primers provided the basis for estimating nucleated cell counts. The assay was immunoSEQ multiplex PCR, and TCRdb's table has in-frame clones only and misses some. V and J calls plus clone size are reproduced from that table; the DNA served to infer D and trimming. The sample records fewer than 150,000 clones, about 86% being singletons. The sequenced material came from peripheral blood. This TCR was sampled from a woman between 40 and 55 years old with acute or convalescent COVID-19. This chain joins TRBV7-8 and TRBJ2-5; 8 bases are a match to TRBD2. In DNA, the CDR3 is TGTGCCAGCAGCTTAGTTGGGCGGGGGGTAACTTATTACCTAGAGACCCAGTACTTC. This encodes CASSLVGRGVTYYLETQYF.